The sequence of this TCR beta chain was determined in a study of T cell repertoires in cytomegalovirus infection. Findings and caveats of the study: Dominating the ex vivo response were TCR beta clonotypes that were CMV-specific and HLA-C-restricted.

The ends were cut back, 3 bases at V and 7 bases at J, with 16 bases in the middle. Germline CDR1 MDHEN, CDR2 SYDVKM. CDR3 size: 15 residues. On this clonotype itself: Its matching antigen is unknown.

TCRdb ran MiXCR on the reads and lists one entry per CDR3 protein. The table records some 700,000 distinct CDR3 sequences, 35% of them present only once. The specimen sequenced was PBMCs. The chain employs TRBV28 and TRBJ2-1; D possibly matches TRBD1 or TRBD2 (5 bases each). The TCR sequence derives from a human donor in good health (CMV status not recorded). Some clones in this sample may be carry-over from other donors' samples. The CDR3 protein is CASSLRGPLRNEQFF. DNA of the CDR3: TGTGCCAGCAGTTTGAGGGGTCCCTTGAGGAATGAGCAGTTCTTC.